The next 14 T cell receptor beta chains were all read from a single sample in a study of breast tumors, draining lymph nodes, adjacent tissues. TCRdb independently ran MiXCR on the multiplex PCR reads; one entry per CDR3 protein. The top ten hold around 1.4% of the sample, which has about 230,000 distinct CDR3 sequences, 32% seen once. Axillary draining lymph nodes of breast cancer patients supplied the node samples. The sequencing sample was made of axillary lymph node tissue. The receptors originated from a female donor with breast cancer. Some clones in this sample may be carry-over from other donors' samples.

This clonotype was detected many times. J is TRBJ2-7 and V is TRBV7-2, with 14 bases lining up with TRBD2. The CDR3 is 15 amino acids. V was pared by 5 bases and J by 5 bases, with 5 bases of the junction left unmatched. CDR1 and CDR2 (germline): SGHTA, FQGNSA. The CDR3 loop reads CASSPWTSGRNEQYF. The DNA for the CDR3 is TGTGCCAGCAGCCCTTGGACTAGCGGGAGGAACGAGCAGTACTTC. The entire variable domain, with the rest obtained from reference TRBV7-2 and TRBJ2-7, is as follows: GAGVSQSPSNKVTEKGKDVELRCDPISGHTALYWYRQSLGQGLEFLIYFQGNSAPDKSGLPSDRFSAERTGGSVSTLTIQRTQQEDSAVYLCASSPWTSGRNEQYFGPGTRLTVT.

This clonotype was observed a handful of times. The CDR3 is CASSQDVLAAYNEQFF. The CDR3 DNA reads TGTGCCAGCAGCCAAGATGTGCTAGCAGCCTACAATGAGCAGTTCTTC. J is TRBJ2-1 and V is TRBV3-1; D perhaps matches TRBD2 (5 bases). Germline assignment: CDR1 LGHDT and CDR2 YNNKEL (reference sequence). CDR3 length: 16 residues. V was clipped by 0 bases and J by 2 bases, with 11 bases between them.

This clonotype was counted a few times. This chain uses TRBV6-2 or TRBV6-3 with TRBJ2-1; TRBD2 aligns across 10 bases. The V gene's germline CDR1 is MNHEY and CDR2 SVGEGT. The CDR3 covers 17 residues. The trim removed 4 bases at V and 0 bases at J, leaving 6 bases unmatched. The CDR3 nucleotides read TGTGCCAGCAGTTCCCGGACTAGCGGTGGCTCCTACAATGAGCAGTTCTTC. Protein: CASSSRTSGGSYNEQFF.

Points on this clonotype: At one of its ends the junction is not consistent with the germline gene, which may arise from a read error. The V call is TRBV4-1, the J call TRBJ1-2; D gene unclear. Per germline, CDR1 MGHRA and CDR2 YSYEKL. This CDR3 has 14 residues. The CDR3 reads CASSQDGSNDGYTF. The CDR3 DNA follows: TGCGCCAGCAGCCAAGATGGCAGTAACGATGGCTACACCTTC.

This chain uses TRBV11-2 with TRBJ2-1, with 11 positions matching TRBD2. CDR1 is SGHAT and CDR2 is FQNNGV in the germline V gene. V shed 6 bases and J 6 bases; nucleotides not matched to a gene: 7. This CDR3 contains 15 residues. Here the CDR3 DNA reads TGTGCCAGCAGAGATCTAGCGGGAGGACTCAATGAGCAGTTCTTC. Translation: CASRDLAGGLNEQFF. The variable domain in full, with the rest retrieved from reference TRBV11-2 and TRBJ2-1, is EAGVAQSPRYKIIEKRQSVAFWCNPISGHATLYWYQQILGQGPKLLIQFQNNGVVDDSQLPKDRFSAERLKGVDSTLKIQPAKLEDSAVYLCASRDLAGGLNEQFFGPGTRLTVL.

This clonotype was seen at least ten times. V is TRBV7-6 and J is TRBJ2-5; 9 bases align to TRBD2. The CDR3 sequence is 16 residues long. CDR1 and CDR2 (germline): SGHVS, FNYEAQ. J was trimmed by 3 bases and V by 2 bases; bases with no gene match: 7. DNA for the CDR3: TGTGCCAGCAGCTTAAATCGCGGGAGGGGGAAAGAGACCCAGTACTTC. Translation gives CASSLNRGRGKETQYF.

This clonotype was picked up many times. This chain links TRBV10-3 with TRBJ2-1, with 9 bases identical to TRBD2. Germline lookup yields CDR1 ENHRY and CDR2 SYGVKD. This CDR3 spans 15 amino acids. V lost 6 bases and J lost 7; bases outside the gene matches: 10. The CDR3 nucleotides read TGTGCCATCAGCGCCCCTAGCGGGATTTTGAATGAGCAGTTCTTC. It specifies CAISAPSGILNEQFF.

With respect to this clonotype: A much larger clone lies a single base off, so this may be a read error. The CDR3 ends on some other residue instead of the conserved phenylalanine or tryptophan, so this is likely a read error. The chain employs TRBV6-2 or TRBV6-3 and TRBJ2-3, with 12 nucleotides matching TRBD2. V lost 6 bases, J lost 8 bases, and 9 bases stayed unmatched. The CDR3 sequence is 15 residues long. Looked up from germline, CDR1 is MNHEY and CDR2 is SVGEGT. The CDR3 coding sequence is TGTGCCAGCAGCCGCGGGACTAGCGGGCGGGCTACGCAGTATTCT. Protein sequence: CASSRGTSGRATQYS.

This clonotype was observed at least ten times. This chain links TRBV28 with TRBJ2-7; 9 nucleotides line up with TRBD1. V was pared by 7 bases and J by 3 bases, with 7 bases of the junction left unmatched. CDR3 length equals 14 residues. Germline CDR1 MDHEN, CDR2 SYDVKM. CDR3 protein: CASNRKDRGYEQYF. The DNA of the CDR3 is TGTGCCAGCAACCGAAAGGACAGGGGCTACGAGCAGTACTTC.

On this clonotype itself: This clone may be a read error of a much larger clone one base away. The chain carries TRBV7-3 and TRBJ2-2; weak D call: TRBD2 (5 bases). The CDR3 is made up of 15 amino acids. Germline V gene data show CDR1 as SGHTA and CDR2 as FQGTGA. The CDR3 loop is CASSSSGANTGELLF. The CDR3 bases are TGTGCCAGCAGCTCAAGCGGAGCCAACACCGGGGAGCTGCTTTTT.

In its sample, this clonotype was seen many times. The rearrangement joins TRBV7-8 to TRBJ1-2; tentative D call: TRBD1 (6 bases). Germline V gene sequence: CDR1 SGHVS, CDR2 FQNEAQ. V dropped 1 base and J dropped 0 bases, with 6 bases sitting between them. This CDR3 has 14 residues. CDR3 in DNA: TGTGCCAGCAGCTTAGGGACAGCTAACTATGGCTACACCTTC. Its protein product is CASSLGTANYGYTF.

This clonotype was counted between two and nine times. The chain employs TRBV11-2 and TRBJ2-7; D gene ambiguous. Per germline, CDR1 SGHAT and CDR2 FQNNGV. Between the trimmed V and J ends, which lost 5 bases and 6 bases, there was a span of 14 bases. This CDR3 contains 13 residues. The CDR3: CASSPTTLSEQYF. CDR3 nucleotides: TGTGCCAGCAGCCCAACGACCCTCTCCGAGCAGTACTTC.

In this sample, this clonotype turned up many times. V and J are TRBV20-1 and TRBJ2-3; maybe TRBD2 (5 bases). This CDR3 contains 13 residues. Trimming took 6 bases from V and 11 from J, leaving 21 bases between them. Germline V gene data show CDR1 as DFQATT and CDR2 as SNEGSKA (reference sequence). CDR3 nucleotide sequence: TGCAGTGCACCCACTAGTTCGGTATTGGGGCAGTATTTT. Translation: CSAPTSSVLGQYF.

This clonotype was seen only a few times. The chain couples TRBV12-3 or TRBV12-4 to TRBJ2-5; D assignment may be TRBD1 or TRBD2 (5 bases each). The CDR3 has 16 amino acids. V lost 4 bases and J 5 bases, leaving 20 bases between the germline ends. The CDR3 is CASSYGLGTDPETQYF. The DNA of the CDR3 is TGTGCCAGCAGTTACGGTCTGGGGACGGACCCCGAGACCCAGTACTTC.